This is a list of T cell receptor beta chains from one sample in a study of blood T cell repertoires in COVID-19. TCRdb's table, derived via immunoSEQ multiplex PCR, lists solely in-frame clones and lacks some. Of some 83,000 clones detected, roughly 79% appear once; the ten largest clones hold approximately 40%. The sequencing input was peripheral blood. These receptors all come from a man at least 80 years old with acute or convalescent COVID-19. Each CDR3 is given with its conserved first and last residue. The D gene is left open where the match is weak.

>TRBD2|TRBV3-1/TRBV3-2|TRBJ2-3
CASSQDRWAGGSDTQYF
TGTGCCAGCAGCCAAGATCGGTGGGCGGGAGGGTCAGATACGCAGTATTTT
>TRBD1|TRBV3-1/TRBV3-2|TRBJ2-7
CASSLNLPGQGGEQYF
TGTGCCAGCAGCCTCAACTTACCGGGACAGGGTGGAGAGCAGTACTTC
>NA|TRBV5-1|TRBJ1-2
CASSLHRPGAYTF
TGCGCCAGCAGCTTGCACCGCCCAGGGGCCTACACCTTC
>TRBD1|TRBV2|TRBJ1-1
CASRGQMTEAFF
TGTGCCAGCAGGGGACAGATGACTGAAGCTTTCTTT
>NA|TRBV20-1|TRBJ1-1
CSASRGGNTEAFF
TGCAGTGCCAGTAGGGGGGGGAACACTGAAGCTTTCTTT
>NA|TRBV12-3/TRBV12-4|TRBJ1-5
CASSLQGNQPQHF
TGTGCCAGCAGTTTACAGGGAAATCAGCCCCAGCATTTT
>TRBD2|TRBV11-2|TRBJ2-5
CASSFRAGSEETQYF
TGTGCCAGCAGCTTCAGAGCGGGATCGGAAGAGACCCAGTACTTC
>TRBD2|TRBV5-1|TRBJ2-5
CASSSEPGLAKIEETQYF
TGCGCCAGCAGCTCGGAGCCGGGACTAGCGAAGATTGAGGAGACCCAGTACTTC
>NA|TRBV4-1|TRBJ2-7
CASSHREDSRYEQYF
TGCGCCAGCAGCCACCGGGAGGACAGTCGCTACGAGCAGTACTTC
>TRBD1|TRBV7-9|TRBJ1-6
CASSPGTGAARSLHF
TGTGCCAGCAGCCCGGGGACAGGGGCCGCCCGGTCCCTCCACTTT
>TRBD1|TRBV25-1|TRBJ1-1
CASSGVRGKTEAFF
TGTGCCAGCAGTGGAGTCAGGGGGAAGACTGAAGCTTTCTTT